This T cell receptor beta chain was identified in a study of shared clonotypes between healthy human individuals. Study overall: A couple of women and a few men aged 18 to 49 made up the donors.

Naive CD4+ cells were CD45RA-selected; the remaining cells were memory. V lost 3 bases and J lost 8; bases outside the gene matches: 9. This CDR3 has 17 residues. Germline lookup yields CDR1 LGHNA and CDR2 YSLEER. As handled by the study authors: ImmunoSEQ yielded junction-only sequences lacking quality scores, so filtering differed. Sequenced by immunoSEQ multiplex PCR; TCRdb stores in-frame clones only, minus some. V, J and clone size are taken as reported in that table, and D and trimming were inferred from the DNA itself. The sample shows approximately 2.5 million clones, under 95% of them seen only once.

This clonotype originated in a man aged 18 to 35 in good health. Some clones in this sample may be carry-over from other donors' samples. The sequencing sample was made of naive CD4+ T cells from PBMCs. Specified subset: CD45RA+ positively selected. The chain carries TRBV4-3 and TRBJ2-1; 14 nucleotides align to TRBD2. In nucleotides, the CDR3 is TGCGCCAGCAGCCAGGCCGAGACTAGCGGGAGGGCCCATGAGCAGTTCTTC. Translation: CASSQAETSGRAHEQFF.